This T cell receptor beta chain comes out of a study of low-dose radiotherapy and immunotherapy resistance in tumors. CDR3 length: 15 residues. Trimming took 6 bases from V and 6 from J; bases not matched to a gene: 6. The germline gives CDR1 MNHEY, CDR2 SMNVEV (reference sequence). Covering alpha and beta chains, TRAV- and TRBV-specific primers were used for the first-strand cDNA. TCRs underwent 15 to 25 PCR cycles of amplification with a constant-region primer and V-primer adapter. Researchers amplified the isolated mRNA using in vitro transcription. TCRdb used MiXCR to reprocess the reads, holding one entry per CDR3 protein. The sample lists about 35,000 distinct CDR3 sequences, less than 25% occurring once. Time point denoted: after trial treatment. The treatment here: LDRT plus nivolumab, ipilimumab, low-dose cyclophosphamide and aspirin (RACIN trial). Ipilimumab, nivolumab, aspirin, low-dose cyclophosphamide and low-dose radiotherapy were administered to donors.

This receptor was taken from a female donor with ovarian cancer. This chain uses TRBV27 with TRBJ2-3; TRBD2 aligns across 13 bases. Sample: PBMCs, taken after low-dose radiotherapy plus immunotherapy. This CDR3 is CASRRTSGRVDTQYF. Here the CDR3 DNA reads TGTGCCAGCAGGAGGACTAGCGGGAGAGTGGATACGCAGTATTTT.